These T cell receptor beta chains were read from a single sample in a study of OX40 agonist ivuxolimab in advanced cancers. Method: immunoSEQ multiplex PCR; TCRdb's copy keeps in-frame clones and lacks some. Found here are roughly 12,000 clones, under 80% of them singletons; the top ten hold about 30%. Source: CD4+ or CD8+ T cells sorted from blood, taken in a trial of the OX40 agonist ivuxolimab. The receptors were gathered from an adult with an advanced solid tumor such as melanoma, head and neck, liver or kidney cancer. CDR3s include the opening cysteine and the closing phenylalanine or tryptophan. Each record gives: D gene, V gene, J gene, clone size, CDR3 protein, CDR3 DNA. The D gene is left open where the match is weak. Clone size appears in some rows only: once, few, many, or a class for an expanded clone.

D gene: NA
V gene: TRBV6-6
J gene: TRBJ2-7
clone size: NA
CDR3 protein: CASTSDRTEQYF
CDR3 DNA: TGTGCCAGCACCTCTGACCGAACGGAGCAGTACTTC

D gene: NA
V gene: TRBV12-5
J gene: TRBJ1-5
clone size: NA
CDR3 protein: CASGLEGWQPQHF
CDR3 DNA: TGTGCTAGTGGTTTGGAGGGGTGGCAGCCCCAGCATTTT

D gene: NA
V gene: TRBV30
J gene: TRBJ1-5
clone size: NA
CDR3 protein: CAWSLGSNQPQHF
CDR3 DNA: TGTGCCTGGAGTTTGGGGAGCAATCAGCCCCAGCATTTT

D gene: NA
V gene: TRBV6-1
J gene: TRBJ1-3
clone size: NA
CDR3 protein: CASSEAAGSGNTIYF
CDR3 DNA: TGTGCCAGCAGTGAAGCAGCAGGGTCGGGAAACACCATATATTTT

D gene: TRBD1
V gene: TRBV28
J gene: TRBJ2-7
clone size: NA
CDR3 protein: CASSGTGEDEQYF
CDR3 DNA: TGTGCCAGCAGCGGGACAGGCGAAGACGAGCAGTACTTC

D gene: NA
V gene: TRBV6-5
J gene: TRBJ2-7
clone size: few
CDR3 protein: CASSYSHEQYF
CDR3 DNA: TGTGCCAGCAGTTACTCCCACGAGCAGTACTTC

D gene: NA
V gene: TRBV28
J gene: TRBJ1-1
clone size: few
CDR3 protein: CASSPDRKGTEAFF
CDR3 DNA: TGTGCCAGCAGTCCAGACAGAAAAGGCACTGAAGCTTTCTTT

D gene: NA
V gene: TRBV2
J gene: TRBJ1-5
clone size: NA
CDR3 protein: CASSEQLGQPQHF
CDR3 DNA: TGTGCCAGCAGTGAACAGCTCGGACAGCCCCAGCATTTT

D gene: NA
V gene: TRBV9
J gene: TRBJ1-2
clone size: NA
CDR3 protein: CASSLREVPTYGYTF
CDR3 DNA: TGTGCCAGCAGCCTGAGAGAGGTCCCCACCTATGGCTACACCTTC

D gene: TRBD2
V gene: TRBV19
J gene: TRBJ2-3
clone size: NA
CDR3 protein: CASSIGLAADTQYF
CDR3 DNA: TGTGCCAGTAGTATAGGCCTAGCGGCAGATACGCAGTATTTT

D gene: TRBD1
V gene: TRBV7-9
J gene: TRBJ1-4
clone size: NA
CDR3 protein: CASEGTGPNEKLFF
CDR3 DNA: TGTGCCAGCGAGGGGACAGGGCCTAATGAAAAACTGTTTTTT

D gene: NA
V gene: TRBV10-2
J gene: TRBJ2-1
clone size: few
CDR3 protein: CASSDGGVNKFF
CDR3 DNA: TGCGCCAGCAGTGATGGGGGAGTCAATAAGTTCTTC

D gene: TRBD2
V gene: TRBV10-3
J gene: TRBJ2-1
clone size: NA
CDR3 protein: CAINTGTSAYNEQFF
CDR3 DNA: TGTGCCATCAATACCGGGACTAGCGCCTACAATGAGCAGTTCTTC

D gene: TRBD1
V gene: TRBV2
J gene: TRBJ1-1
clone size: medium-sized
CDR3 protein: CASRGQVSRNTEAFF
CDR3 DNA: TGTGCCAGCAGGGGACAGGTTTCCAGGAACACTGAAGCTTTCTTT

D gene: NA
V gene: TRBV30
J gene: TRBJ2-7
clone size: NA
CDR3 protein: CAWCGPKGDEQYF
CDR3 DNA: TGTGCCTGGTGCGGGCCAAAGGGCGACGAGCAGTACTTC

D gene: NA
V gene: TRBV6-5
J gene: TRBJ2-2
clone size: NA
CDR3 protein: CASSYGPGQNGELFF
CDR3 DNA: TGTGCCAGCAGCTACGGACCGGGGCAAAACGGGGAGCTGTTTTTT

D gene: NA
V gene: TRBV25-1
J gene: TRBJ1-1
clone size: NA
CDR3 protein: CASSARGVSNTEAFF
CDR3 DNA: TGTGCCAGCAGTGCCCGGGGGGTGTCGAACACTGAAGCTTTCTTT

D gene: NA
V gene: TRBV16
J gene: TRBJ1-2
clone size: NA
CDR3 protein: CASAQFNYGYTF
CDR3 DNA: TGTGCCAGCGCTCAGTTCAACTATGGCTACACCTTC

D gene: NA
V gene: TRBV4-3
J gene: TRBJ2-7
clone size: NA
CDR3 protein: CASSKKGQGRDEQYF
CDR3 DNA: TGCGCCAGCAGCAAGAAGGGTCAGGGCAGAGACGAGCAGTACTTC

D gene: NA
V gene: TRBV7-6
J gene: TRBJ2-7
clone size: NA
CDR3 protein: CASSFIQGSTNEQYF
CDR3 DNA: TGTGCCAGCAGCTTTATACAGGGCTCAACCAACGAGCAGTACTTC

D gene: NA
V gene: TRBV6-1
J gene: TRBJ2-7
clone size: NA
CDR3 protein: CASGVGASYEQYF
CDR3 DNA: TGTGCCTCCGGGGTGGGGGCATCCTACGAGCAGTACTTC

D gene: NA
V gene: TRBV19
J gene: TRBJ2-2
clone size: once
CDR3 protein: CASSMGGHGELFF
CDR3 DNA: TGTGCCAGTAGTATGGGAGGCCACGGGGAGCTGTTTTTT

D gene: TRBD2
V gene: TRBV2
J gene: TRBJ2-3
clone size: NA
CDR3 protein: CASSYSGSTDTQYF
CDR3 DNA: TGTGCCAGCAGTTATAGCGGGAGTACGGATACGCAGTATTTT

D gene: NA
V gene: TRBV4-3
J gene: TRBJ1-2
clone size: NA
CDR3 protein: CASSQGGVGLYGYTF
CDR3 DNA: TGCGCCAGCAGCCAAGGTGGGGTGGGGCTCTATGGCTACACCTTC

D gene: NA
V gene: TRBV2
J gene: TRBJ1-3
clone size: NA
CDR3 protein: CASNVGLHPDTIYF
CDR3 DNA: TGTGCCAGCAATGTTGGGCTTCACCCGGACACCATATATTTT

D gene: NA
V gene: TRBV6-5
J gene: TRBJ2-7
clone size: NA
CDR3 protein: CASSYSEDNPYEQYF
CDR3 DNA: TGTGCCAGCAGTTACTCAGAGGACAACCCCTACGAGCAGTACTTC

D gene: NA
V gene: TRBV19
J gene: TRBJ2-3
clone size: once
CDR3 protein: CASSIGSSTDTQYF
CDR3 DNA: TGTGCCAGTAGTATCGGGAGCAGCACAGATACGCAGTATTTT

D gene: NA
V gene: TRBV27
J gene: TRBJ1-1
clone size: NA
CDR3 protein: CASSLGRTNTEAFF
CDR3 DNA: TGTGCCAGCAGTTTAGGGCGGACGAACACTGAAGCTTTCTTT

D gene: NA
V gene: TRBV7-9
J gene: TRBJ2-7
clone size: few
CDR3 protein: CASSLGLESYEQYF
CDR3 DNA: TGTGCCAGCAGCTTAGGACTCGAAAGTTACGAGCAGTACTTC

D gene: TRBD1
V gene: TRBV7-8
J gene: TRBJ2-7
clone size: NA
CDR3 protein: CASSYGTGYREQYF
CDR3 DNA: TGTGCCAGCAGCTACGGGACAGGGTATCGGGAGCAGTACTTC

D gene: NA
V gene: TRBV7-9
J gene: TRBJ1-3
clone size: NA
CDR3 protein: CASTPEGVLSGNTIYF
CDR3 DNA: TGTGCCAGCACCCCCGAAGGGGTACTCTCTGGAAACACCATATATTTT

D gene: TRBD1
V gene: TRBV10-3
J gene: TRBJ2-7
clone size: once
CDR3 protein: CAISEIRDRGYEQYF
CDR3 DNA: TGTGCCATCAGCGAAATCCGGGACAGGGGTTACGAGCAGTACTTC

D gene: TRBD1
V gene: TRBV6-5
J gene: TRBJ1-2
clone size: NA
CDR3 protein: CASSYSRTGSTGGYTF
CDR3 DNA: TGTGCCAGCAGTTACTCCCGGACAGGCTCTACGGGGGGCTACACCTTC

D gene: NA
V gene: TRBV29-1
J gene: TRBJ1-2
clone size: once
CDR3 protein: CSVESSSYGYTF
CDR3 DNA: TGCAGCGTTGAATCCTCATCCTATGGCTACACCTTC

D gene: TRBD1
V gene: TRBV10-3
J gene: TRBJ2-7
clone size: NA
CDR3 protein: CAISDLPGQGISYEQYF
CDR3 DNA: TGTGCCATCAGTGATCTACCGGGACAGGGCATATCCTACGAGCAGTACTTC

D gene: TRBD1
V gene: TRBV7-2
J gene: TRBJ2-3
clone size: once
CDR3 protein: CASSTGQGITDTQYF
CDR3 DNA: TGTGCCAGCAGCACGGGACAGGGGATCACAGATACGCAGTATTTT

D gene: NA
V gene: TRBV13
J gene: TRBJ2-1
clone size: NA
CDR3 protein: CASSLLRDLPYNEQFF
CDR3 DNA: TGTGCCAGCAGCTTGCTGCGGGACCTCCCCTACAATGAGCAGTTCTTC

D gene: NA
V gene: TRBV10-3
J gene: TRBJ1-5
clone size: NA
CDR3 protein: CAINIRGETIEYQPQHF
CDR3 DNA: TGTGCCATCAATATTCGCGGAGAGACTATAGAGTATCAGCCCCAGCATTTT

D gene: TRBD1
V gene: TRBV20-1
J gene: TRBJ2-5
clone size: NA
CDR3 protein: CSARTGETQYF
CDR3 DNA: TGCAGTGCTAGGACAGGGGAGACCCAGTACTTC

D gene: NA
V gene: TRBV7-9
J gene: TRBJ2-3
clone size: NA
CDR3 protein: CASSSAGRLGSTDTQYF
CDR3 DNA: TGTGCCAGCAGCTCAGCCGGCCGGCTAGGAAGCACAGATACGCAGTATTTT

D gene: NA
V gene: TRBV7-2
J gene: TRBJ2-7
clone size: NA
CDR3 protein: CASSAVGGAFSYEQYF
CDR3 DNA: TGTGCCAGCAGCGCAGTAGGGGGGGCCTTCTCCTACGAGCAGTACTTC

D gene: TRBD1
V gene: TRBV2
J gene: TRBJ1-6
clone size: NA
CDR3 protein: CASSKTGDSSYNSPLHF
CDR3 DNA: TGTGCCAGCAGCAAGACAGGGGATAGTTCCTATAATTCACCCCTCCACTTT

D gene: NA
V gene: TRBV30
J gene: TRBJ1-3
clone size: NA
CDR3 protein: CAWKLGVGVAGNTIYF
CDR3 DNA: TGTGCCTGGAAATTGGGAGTGGGGGTCGCTGGAAACACCATATATTTT

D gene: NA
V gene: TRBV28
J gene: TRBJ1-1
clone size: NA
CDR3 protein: CASSSVSDTEAFF
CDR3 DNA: TGTGCCAGCAGTTCAGTCTCGGACACTGAAGCTTTCTTT

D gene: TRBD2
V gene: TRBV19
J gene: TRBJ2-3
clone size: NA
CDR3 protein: CASKPGLAFTDTQYF
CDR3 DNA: TGTGCCAGTAAACCGGGACTAGCATTCACAGATACGCAGTATTTT

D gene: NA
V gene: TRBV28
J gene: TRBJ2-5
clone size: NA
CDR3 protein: CASRLVAASQETQYF
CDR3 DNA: TGTGCCAGCAGATTAGTAGCGGCTAGCCAAGAGACCCAGTACTTC

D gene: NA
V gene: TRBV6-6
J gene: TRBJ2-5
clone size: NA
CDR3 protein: CASSYLGPGEAQYF
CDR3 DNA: TGTGCCAGCAGTTATCTAGGGCCCGGAGAGGCCCAGTACTTC

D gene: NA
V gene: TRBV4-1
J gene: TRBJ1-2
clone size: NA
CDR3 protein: CASSPYGGAGEGNYGYTF
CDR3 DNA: TGCGCCAGCAGCCCCTACGGGGGGGCAGGAGAGGGGAACTATGGCTACACCTTC

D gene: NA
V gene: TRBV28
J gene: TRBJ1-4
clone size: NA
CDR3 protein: CASSLPGGGNEKLFF
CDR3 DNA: TGTGCCAGCAGTCTCCCCGGGGGGGGTAATGAAAAACTGTTTTTT

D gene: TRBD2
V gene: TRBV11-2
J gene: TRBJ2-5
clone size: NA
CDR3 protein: CASRTAAGGSQETQYF
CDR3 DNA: TGTGCCAGCAGGACAGCAGCGGGAGGCTCCCAAGAGACCCAGTACTTC